The clone carrying this T cell receptor beta chain was seen a handful of times. As yet, its antigen is unknown. The source of the sample is a study of shared clonotypes between healthy human individuals. Study-level background: Per-donor plates numbered three CD4 naive, three CD4 memory, two CD8 naive and one CD8 memory.

The authors distributed each subset's genomic DNA evenly over several immunoSEQ plates. Repertoires were generated with immunoSEQ multiplex PCR, while TCRdb's copy carries only in-frame clones and drops some. The sample includes 850,000 to 1,200,000 clones, about 75% of them seen just once. Germline assignment: CDR1 MNHNY and CDR2 SVGAGI (reference sequence). Losses at the gene ends were 7 bases for V and 4 bases for J; bases not matched to a gene: 4. The CDR3 has 13 residues. General study results and limits: The four-donor shared clonotypes exceeded non-shared clonotypes in generation probability, with non-shared ones scoring lower. Among a handful of donors, 4.5% to 5.5% of naive CD4 clonotypes were found in common.

V is TRBV6-6 and J is TRBJ1-2; 9 bases are shared with TRBD1. The sample was memory CD4+ T cells sorted from blood. The subset was: CD45RA-negative fraction. The source is a man younger than 35 in good health. In DNA, the CDR3 is TGTGCCAGCACCTTGGACAGGGGCTATGGCTACACCTTC. It yields the protein CASTLDRGYGYTF.